A selection of T cell receptor beta chains follows, all from one sample in a study of beta chain features in type 1 diabetes. Method: immunoSEQ multiplex PCR; TCRdb's copy keeps in-frame clones and lacks some. The data contain about 140,000 clones, roughly 7.2% of them singletons. The specimen was central memory CD4+ T cells from blood. These receptors all stem from a woman aged 25 to 39 in good health. The CDR3 runs from the conserved cysteine through the conserved F or W. Size is omitted from some rows. Given values are once, few, many or a class for expanded clones.

size,V,J,CDR3
few,TRBV28,TRBJ2-3,CASSRLAGAFDTQYF
NA,TRBV5-6,TRBJ1-1,CASSLVAGSLNTEAFF
NA,TRBV11-1,TRBJ2-5,CASSLSHTDSETQYF
few,TRBV5-1,TRBJ2-1,CASSVGLINEQFF
NA,TRBV28,TRBJ1-5,CASIGGHQPQHF
few,TRBV18,TRBJ2-1,CASSPKPQGTEFF
NA,TRBV30,TRBJ1-2,CAWSVPGGAISGYTF
NA,TRBV7-9,TRBJ2-2,CASSPMDRGGPGELFF
NA,TRBV28,TRBJ1-2,CASSLGGTGGSGYTF
NA,TRBV25-1,TRBJ2-3,CASSASRSGRSTDTQYF
few,TRBV19,TRBJ1-5,CASSMRDDQPQHF
few,TRBV10-3,TRBJ2-5,CAISNGQGGGRQETQYF
few,TRBV28,TRBJ2-1,CASSFLAGVGKEQFF
NA,TRBV20-1,TRBJ1-4,CSASYGEKLFF
few,TRBV11-1,TRBJ2-1,CASSLGLAGANSYNEQFF
few,TRBV6-6,TRBJ2-5,CASSPQGWEETQYF
NA,TRBV7-9,TRBJ1-5,CASSLAPDRALSNQPQHF
few,TRBV6-5,TRBJ1-5,CASSYRQSNQPQHF
few,TRBV30,TRBJ1-3,CAWKPGAGNTIYF
NA,TRBV7-9,NA,CASSLTASPYEQYF
NA,TRBV21-1,TRBJ2-5,CASPKGPTSGRAPETQYF
few,TRBV19,TRBJ2-1,CASRYDSGSVNEQFF
NA,TRBV7-9,TRBJ1-2,CASSFGTGGGYTF
few,TRBV7-2,TRBJ2-1,CASSSPAGGPLNEQFF
few,TRBV2,TRBJ2-5,CASMGQAEETQYF
many,TRBV6-6,TRBJ2-7,CASSYGTGYEQYF
NA,TRBV7-2,TRBJ1-1,CASSIQTNTEAFF
few,TRBV28,TRBJ1-2,CASHGQGIYGYTF
many,TRBV4-3,TRBJ2-6,CASSQPGQRFSGANVLTF
few,TRBV9,TRBJ2-5,CASSVAPAGAEETQYF
NA,TRBV19,TRBJ2-3,CASSPPTGTLVTQYF
NA,TRBV19,TRBJ2-2,CASSISLQTGELFF
NA,TRBV11-3,TRBJ2-5,CASSLTFETQYF
NA,TRBV4-2,TRBJ2-1,CASSQDLNEQFF
few,TRBV7-9,TRBJ2-4,CASSAQGADIQYF
NA,TRBV4-3,TRBJ2-2,CASSQDVAGEYTGELFF
NA,TRBV28,TRBJ2-1,CASSLKRSSYNEQFF
NA,TRBV11-2,TRBJ2-1,CASSFGVHNEQFF
few,TRBV6-6,TRBJ2-5,CASSYSSRETQYF
NA,TRBV4-1,TRBJ2-5,CASGQGLTGETQYF
many,TRBV10-3,TRBJ2-5,CAISERPVAEETQYF
NA,TRBV7-2,TRBJ2-5,CASSLAVLAGGRARETQYF
few,TRBV7-2,TRBJ1-5,CASSLEDGDQPQHF
few,TRBV7-3,TRBJ2-7,CASSFGGSYEQYF
NA,TRBV18,TRBJ2-6,CASSLNQGLGSGANVLTF
few,TRBV9,TRBJ2-2,CASSVGAGDISGELFF
NA,TRBV7-9,TRBJ1-4,CASSLARGPAKGDEKLFF
NA,TRBV29-1,TRBJ1-2,CSVGTGISYGYTF
many,TRBV29-1,TRBJ2-7,CSVDSGGPLPEQYF